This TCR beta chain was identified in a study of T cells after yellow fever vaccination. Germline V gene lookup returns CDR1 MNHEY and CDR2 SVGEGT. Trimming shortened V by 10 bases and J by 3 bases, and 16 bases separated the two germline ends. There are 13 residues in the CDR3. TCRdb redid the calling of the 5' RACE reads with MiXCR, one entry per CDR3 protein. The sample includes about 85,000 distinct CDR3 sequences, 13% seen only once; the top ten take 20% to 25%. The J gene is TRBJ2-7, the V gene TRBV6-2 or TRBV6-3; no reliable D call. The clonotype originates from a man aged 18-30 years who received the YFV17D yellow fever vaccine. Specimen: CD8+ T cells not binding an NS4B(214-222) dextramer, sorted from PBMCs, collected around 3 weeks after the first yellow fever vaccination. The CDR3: CATLDRLFYEQYV. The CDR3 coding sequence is TGTGCCACCCTGGACCGGCTCTTCTACGAGCAGTACGTC.